This T cell receptor beta chain was recovered during a study of blood T cell repertoires in COVID-19 (dated by TCRdb to about 2020). A note on the overall study: Samples covering the acute and convalescent phases of COVID-19 were provided by collaborators in the United States, Italy and Spain. The material from the prospective study consisted of cDNA or gDNA derived from T cells, B-cell-depleted T cells, or PBMCs. Subjects who had been exposed to COVID-19, were actively infected with it, or had recovered from it provided the deeply sampled blood TCRbeta repertoires that made up the dataset. A freely available public database, intended as a resource for researchers studying the immune response to SARS-CoV-2, is where the repertoires were released. Samples came from the ongoing ImmuneRACE study (first 160 participants) plus 1,254 subjects from 6 global collaborators. The sample metadata nearly always contained a de-identified subject ID, COVID-19 status, age in years and sex. Where HLA class I and class II types were available, the types were taken from metadata supplied by the sample provider, not from assay-based typing. Paper-wide results and their limitations: How much clinical and demographic metadata was included differed by source and by participant, and the metadata was provided uncurated.

As regards this clone: This clone's antigen is unknown. Base quality data are lacking; no much larger clone is found one base away.

Via the germline V gene, CDR1 is SGHTA and CDR2 FQGNSA. The germline V and J ends show losses of 5 bases and 8 bases respectively, and no gene match explains 5 bases of the junction. The CDR3 spans 14 residues, from the cysteine through the phenylalanine. The entry retains the CDR3 DNA only, 42 bases that are in frame from base 1. TCRbeta CDR3 regions were amplified from genomic DNA using the immunoSEQ Assay, a bias-controlled multiplex PCR. Per the authors' processing: Within the assay, amplification of reference gene primers was used to estimate how many nucleated cells each sample contained. To quantify the absolute abundance of each unique TCRbeta CDR3 rearrangement, sequence reads were collapsed and filtered. Productive Simpson clonality was computed per sample as the square root of Simpson's diversity index over productive rearrangements. In its TCRdb copy, this immuneACCESS table keeps in-frame sequences only and misses some clones. Where compared with another copy, unresolved V genes explain less than half of these, and the others have no known cause. V, J and clone size were drawn from that table, and D and trimming were deduced from the DNA. This sample gives 45,000 to 55,000 clones in total; 83% of them show up just once. In total, the top ten clones hold approximately 5% of the sample.

Each collaborating institution followed its own protocols to collect whole blood in K2EDTA tubes. For TCRbeta analysis, collaborators shipped samples as frozen whole blood, isolated PBMCs, or DNA extracted from either of those sample types. The sequence joins TRBV7-2 to TRBJ1-4; 10 bases in the junction line up with TRBD1. The source of this sequence is a human donor in a cohort sampled during active COVID-19. The specimen sequenced was peripheral blood. The CDR3 protein is CASSRDRGEEKLFF. The DNA sequence is as follows: TGTGCCAGCAGCAGGGACAGGGGTGAGGAAAAACTGTTTTTT.